Detailed here is one TCR beta chain. This clone came up once. Its antigen is unknown. No much larger clone is present one base from it, and per-base qualities are unavailable. This specimen belongs to a study of blood T cell repertoires in COVID-19 (dated by TCRdb to about 2020). Study-wide context: Collaborator samples came from the United States, Italy and Spain and covered acute and convalescent phases of COVID-19. The material from the prospective study consisted of cDNA or gDNA derived from T cells, B-cell-depleted T cells, or PBMCs. Subjects who had been exposed to COVID-19, were actively infected with it, or had recovered from it provided the deeply sampled blood TCRbeta repertoires that made up the dataset. The repertoires were released in a freely available public database intended as a resource for research on the immune response to SARS-CoV-2. Samples came from the ongoing ImmuneRACE study (first 160 participants) plus 1,254 subjects from 6 global collaborators. Nearly every sample came with metadata listing a de-identified subject ID, COVID-19 status, age in years and sex. Where available, HLA class I and class II types were taken from metadata supplied by the sample provider and were not determined by assay-based typing. The paper's findings and limits, for the study overall: The quantity of clinical and demographic metadata differed by source and by participant and was supplied without curation.

Each collaborating institution followed its own protocols to collect whole blood in K2EDTA tubes. For TCRbeta analysis, collaborators shipped samples in one of three forms: frozen whole blood, isolated PBMCs, or DNA extracted from either of those sample types. The immunoSEQ Assay, a bias-controlled multiplex PCR, was used to amplify TCRbeta CDR3 regions from genomic DNA. As for the original processing: The number of nucleated cells in each sample was estimated from the amplification of reference gene primers within the assay. Sequence reads were collapsed and filtered to measure the absolute abundance of every unique TCRbeta CDR3 rearrangement. For each sample, productive Simpson clonality was calculated as the square root of Simpson's diversity index over productive rearrangements. This immuneACCESS table, as held by TCRdb, lists in-frame sequences with V and J called but not all clones. Of the missing ones, under half trace to an unresolved V gene in checked studies; the others have no known cause. V and J calls and clone size are given by that table; D and trimming were obtained from the DNA. This sample has more than 45,000 clones in its table, and 82% of those were observed once. The top ten clones comprise about 22% of the sample.

The germline ends are 9 bases apart after V is trimmed by 0 bases and J by 2 bases. The CDR1 and CDR2 encoded by the germline V gene (reference sequence) are SGHNT and YYREEE. The CDR3 goes from the cysteine to the phenylalanine over 14 residues. The kept DNA is CDR3 alone, 42 bases in frame from the first base. The chain employs TRBV5-4 and TRBJ2-7; no D gene is confidently identified. Sequenced: peripheral blood. This TCR derives from a woman aged 60-75 years with acute or convalescent COVID-19. The nucleotides are TGTGCCAGCAGCTTGGCGTACAAACCCTACGAGCAGTACTTC. Its translation reads: CASSLAYKPYEQYF. Joined to the reference TRBV5-4 and TRBJ2-7 proteins, this CDR3 gives the full variable domain: ETGVTQSPTHLIKTRGQQVTLRCSSQSGHNTVSWYQQALGQGPQFIFQYYREEENGRGNFPPRFSGLQFPNYSSELNVNALELDDSALYLCASSLAYKPYEQYFGPGTRLTVT.